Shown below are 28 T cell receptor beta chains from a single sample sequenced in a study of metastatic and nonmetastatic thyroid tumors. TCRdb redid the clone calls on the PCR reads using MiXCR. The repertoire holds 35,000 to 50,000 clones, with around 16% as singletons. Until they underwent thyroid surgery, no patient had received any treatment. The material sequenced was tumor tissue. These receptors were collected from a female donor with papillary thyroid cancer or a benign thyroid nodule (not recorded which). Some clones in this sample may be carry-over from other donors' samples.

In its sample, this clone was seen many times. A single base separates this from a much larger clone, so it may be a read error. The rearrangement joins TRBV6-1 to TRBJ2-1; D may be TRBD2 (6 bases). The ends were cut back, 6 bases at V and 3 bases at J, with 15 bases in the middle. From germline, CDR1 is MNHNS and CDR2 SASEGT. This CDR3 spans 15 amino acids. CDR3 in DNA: TGTGCCAGCAGCTACGGCGGGACGGACTACAATGAGCAGTTCTTC. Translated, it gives CASSYGGTDYNEQFF.

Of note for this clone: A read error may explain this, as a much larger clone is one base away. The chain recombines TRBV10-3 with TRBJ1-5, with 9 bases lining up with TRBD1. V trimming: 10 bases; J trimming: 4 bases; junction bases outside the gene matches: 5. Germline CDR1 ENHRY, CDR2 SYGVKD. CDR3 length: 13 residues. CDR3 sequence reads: CATGDRVNQPQHF. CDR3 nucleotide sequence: TGTGCCACCGGGGACAGGGTTAATCAGCCCCAGCATTTT.

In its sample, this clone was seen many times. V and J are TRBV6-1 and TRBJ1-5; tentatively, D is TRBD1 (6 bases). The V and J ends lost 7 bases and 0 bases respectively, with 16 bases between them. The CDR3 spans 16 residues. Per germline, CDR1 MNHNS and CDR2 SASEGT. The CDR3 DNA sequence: TGTGCCAGCACCCTAACAGGGATATATAGCAATCAGCCCCAGCATTTT. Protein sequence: CASTLTGIYSNQPQHF.

The CDR3 protein is CASSLFGTGYNEQFF. The CDR3 coding sequence is TGTGCCAGCAGCCTTTTTGGGACAGGGTACAATGAGCAGTTCTTC. The genes are TRBV6-1 and TRBJ2-1, with 9 nucleotides matching TRBD1. J was trimmed by 4 bases and V by 6 bases; bases with no gene match: 7. Germline CDR1 MNHNS, CDR2 SASEGT. This CDR3 has 15 amino acids.

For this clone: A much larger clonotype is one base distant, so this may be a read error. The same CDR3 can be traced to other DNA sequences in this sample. The CDR3 nucleotides are TGTGCCAGCACCCCATTTGGGTTAGGGGGGGAAAAACTGTTTTTT. Amino acids: CASTPFGLGGEKLFF. The chain is built from TRBV7-8 and TRBJ1-4; a weak D match, TRBD1 (6 bases). This CDR3 spans 15 amino acids. V was cut by 7 bases and J by 8 bases, with 20 bases left in between. The germline CDR1 and CDR2 sequences are SGHVS and FQNEAQ.

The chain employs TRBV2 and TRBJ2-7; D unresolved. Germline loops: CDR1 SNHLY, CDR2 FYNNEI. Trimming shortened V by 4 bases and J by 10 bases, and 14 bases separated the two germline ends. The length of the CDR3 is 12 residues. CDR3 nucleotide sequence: TGTGCCAGCAGTGGGGCTAGGTTTACACAGTACTTC. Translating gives CASSGARFTQYF.

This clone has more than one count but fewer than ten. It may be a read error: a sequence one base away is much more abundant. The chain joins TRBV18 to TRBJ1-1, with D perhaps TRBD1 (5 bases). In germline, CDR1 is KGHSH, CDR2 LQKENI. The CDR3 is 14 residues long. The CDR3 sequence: CTSSRQGDGGAAFF. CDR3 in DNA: TGTACCAGCTCACGGCAGGGTGACGGCGGCGCAGCTTTCTTT.

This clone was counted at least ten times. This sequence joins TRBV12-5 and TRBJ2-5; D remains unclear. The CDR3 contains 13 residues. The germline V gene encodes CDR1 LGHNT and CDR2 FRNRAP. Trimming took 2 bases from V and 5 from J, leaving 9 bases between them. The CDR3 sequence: CASGLSLWETQYF. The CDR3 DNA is TGTGCTAGTGGTTTGTCACTTTGGGAGACCCAGTACTTC. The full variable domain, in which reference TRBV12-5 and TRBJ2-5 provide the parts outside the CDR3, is DARVTQTPRHKVTEMGQEVTMRCQPILGHNTVFWYRQTMMQGLELLAYFRNRAPLDDSGMPKDRFSAEMPDATLATLKIQPSEPRDSAVYFCASGLSLWETQYFGPGTRLLVL.

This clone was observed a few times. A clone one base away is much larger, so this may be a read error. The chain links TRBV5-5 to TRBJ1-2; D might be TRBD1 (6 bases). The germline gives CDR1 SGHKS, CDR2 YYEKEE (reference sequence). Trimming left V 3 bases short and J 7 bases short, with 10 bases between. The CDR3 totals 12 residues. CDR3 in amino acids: CASSWTVFGYTF. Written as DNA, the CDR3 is TGTGCCAGCAGCTGGACAGTGTTTGGCTACACCTTC.

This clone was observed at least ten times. CDR3 sequence: CSAQGQAGGPNEQFF. The CDR3 region has the DNA TGCAGTGCGCAAGGCCAGGCGGGAGGGCCAAATGAGCAGTTCTTC. The chain carries TRBV20-1 and TRBJ2-1; TRBD2 agrees at 9 bases. Per the germline V gene, CDR1 is DFQATT and CDR2 is SNEGSKA (reference sequence). The CDR3 loop spans 15 amino acids. The V gene end was trimmed by 6 bases and the J gene end by 7 bases; junction bases not matched to a gene: 13.

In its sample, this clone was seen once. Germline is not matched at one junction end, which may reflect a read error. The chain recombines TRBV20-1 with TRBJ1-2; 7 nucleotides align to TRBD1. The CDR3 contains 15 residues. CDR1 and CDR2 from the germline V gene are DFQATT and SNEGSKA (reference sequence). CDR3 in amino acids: CSSSPVTGDDYGYTF. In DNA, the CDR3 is TGCAGTTCTAGTCCCGTAACAGGGGATGACTATGGCTACACCTTC.

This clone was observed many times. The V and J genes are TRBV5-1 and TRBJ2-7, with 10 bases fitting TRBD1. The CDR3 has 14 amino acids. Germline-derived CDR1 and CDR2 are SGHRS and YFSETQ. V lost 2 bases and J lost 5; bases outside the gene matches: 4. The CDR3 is CASSFRDRGDEQYF. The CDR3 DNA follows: TGCGCCAGCAGCTTCCGGGACAGGGGTGACGAGCAGTACTTC.

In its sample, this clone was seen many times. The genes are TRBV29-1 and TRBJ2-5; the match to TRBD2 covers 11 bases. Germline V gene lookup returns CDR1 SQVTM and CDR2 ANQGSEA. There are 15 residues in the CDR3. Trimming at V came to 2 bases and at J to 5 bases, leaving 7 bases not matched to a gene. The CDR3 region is CSVENRLAGTETQYF. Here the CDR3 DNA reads TGCAGCGTTGAAAATCGACTAGCGGGAACCGAGACCCAGTACTTC. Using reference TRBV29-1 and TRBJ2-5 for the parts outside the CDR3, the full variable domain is SAVISQKPSRDICQRGTSLTIQCQVDSQVTMMFWYRQQPGQSLTLIATANQGSEATYESGFVIDKFPISRPNLTFSTLTVSNMSPEDSSIYLCSVENRLAGTETQYFGPGTRLLVL.

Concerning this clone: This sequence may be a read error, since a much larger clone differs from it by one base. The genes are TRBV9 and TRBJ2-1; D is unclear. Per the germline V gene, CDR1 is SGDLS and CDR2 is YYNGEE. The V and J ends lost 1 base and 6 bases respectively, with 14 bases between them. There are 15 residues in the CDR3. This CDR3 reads CASSVYTGYVNEQFF. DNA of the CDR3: TGTGCCAGCAGCGTATACACGGGCTACGTCAATGAGCAGTTCTTC. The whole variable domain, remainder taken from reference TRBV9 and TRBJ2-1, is DSGVTQTPKHLITATGQRVTLRCSPRSGDLSVYWYQQSLDQGLQFLIQYYNGEERAKGNILERFSAQQFPDLHSELNLSSLELGDSALYFCASSVYTGYVNEQFFGPGTRLTVL.

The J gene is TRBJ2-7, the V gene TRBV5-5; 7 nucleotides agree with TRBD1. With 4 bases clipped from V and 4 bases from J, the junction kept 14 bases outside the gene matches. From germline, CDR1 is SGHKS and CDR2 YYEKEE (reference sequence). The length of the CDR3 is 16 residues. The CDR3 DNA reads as TGTGCCAGCAGCCCAAATGCCCGGACAGGTAGATACGAGCAGTACTTC. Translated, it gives CASSPNARTGRYEQYF.

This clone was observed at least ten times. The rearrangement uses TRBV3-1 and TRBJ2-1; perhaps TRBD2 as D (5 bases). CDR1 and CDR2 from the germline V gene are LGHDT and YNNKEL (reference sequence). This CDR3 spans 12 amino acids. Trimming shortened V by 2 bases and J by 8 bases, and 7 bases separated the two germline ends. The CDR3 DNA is TGTGCCAGCAGCCAAAGCGGTTATGAGCAGTTCTTC. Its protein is CASSQSGYEQFF.

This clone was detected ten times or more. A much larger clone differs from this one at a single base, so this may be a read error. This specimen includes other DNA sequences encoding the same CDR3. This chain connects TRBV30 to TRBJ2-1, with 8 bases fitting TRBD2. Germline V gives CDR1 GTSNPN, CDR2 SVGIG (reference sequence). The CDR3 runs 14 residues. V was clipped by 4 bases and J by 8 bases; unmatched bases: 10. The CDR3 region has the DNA TGTGCCTGGAACAAAGCGGGAGCCCTGTATGAGCAGTTCTTC. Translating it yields CAWNKAGALYEQFF.

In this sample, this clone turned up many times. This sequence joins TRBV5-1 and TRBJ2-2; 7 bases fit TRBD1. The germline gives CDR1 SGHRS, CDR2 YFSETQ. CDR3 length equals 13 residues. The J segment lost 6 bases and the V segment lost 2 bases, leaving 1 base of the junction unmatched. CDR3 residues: CASSFTGAGELFF. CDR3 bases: TGCGCCAGCAGCTTCACAGGGGCCGGGGAGCTGTTTTTT.

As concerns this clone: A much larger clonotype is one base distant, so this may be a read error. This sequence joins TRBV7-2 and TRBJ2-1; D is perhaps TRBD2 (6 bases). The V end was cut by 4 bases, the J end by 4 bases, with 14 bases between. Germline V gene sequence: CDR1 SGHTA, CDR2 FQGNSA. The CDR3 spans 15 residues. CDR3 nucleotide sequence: TGTGCCAGCAGCTCCCGCGCGGCGGGGTACAATGAGCAGTTCTTC. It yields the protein CASSSRAAGYNEQFF.

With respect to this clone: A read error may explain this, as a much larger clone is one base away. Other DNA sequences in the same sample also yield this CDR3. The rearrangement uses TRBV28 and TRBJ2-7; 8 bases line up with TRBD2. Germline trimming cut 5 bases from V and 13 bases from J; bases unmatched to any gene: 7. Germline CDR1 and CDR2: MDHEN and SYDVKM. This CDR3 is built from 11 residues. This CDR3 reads CASSAREARYF. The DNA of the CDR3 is TGTGCCAGCAGTGCGCGGGAGGCACGTTACTTC.

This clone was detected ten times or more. CDR3 residues: CASSTPGWTSEGTDTQYF. The DNA for the CDR3 is TGTGCCAGCAGCACCCCCGGTTGGACATCCGAAGGGACAGATACGCAGTATTTT. The rearrangement joins TRBV21-1 to TRBJ2-3; no DNA check was done on the table's D call, TRBD1. TRBV21-1 is a pseudogene locus. This CDR3 contains 18 residues.

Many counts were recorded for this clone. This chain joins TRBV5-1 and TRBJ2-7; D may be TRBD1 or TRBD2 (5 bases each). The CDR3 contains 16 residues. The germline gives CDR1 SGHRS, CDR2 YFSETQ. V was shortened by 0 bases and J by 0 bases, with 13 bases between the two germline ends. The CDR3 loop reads CASSLANSGASYEQYF. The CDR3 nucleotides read TGCGCCAGCAGCTTGGCCAATTCCGGGGCCTCCTACGAGCAGTACTTC.

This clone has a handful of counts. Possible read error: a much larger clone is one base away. The CDR3, as DNA: TGTGCCATCAGCCTCTTTGGTGGCACAGATACGCAGTATTTT. Translation gives CAISLFGGTDTQYF. This chain links TRBV14 with TRBJ2-3; D gene ambiguous. Per germline, CDR1 SGHDN and CDR2 FVKESK. The CDR3 sequence is 14 residues long.

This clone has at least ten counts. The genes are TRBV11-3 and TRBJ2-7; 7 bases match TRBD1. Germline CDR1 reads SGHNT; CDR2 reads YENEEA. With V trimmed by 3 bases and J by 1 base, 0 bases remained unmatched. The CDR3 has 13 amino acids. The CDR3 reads CASSLGQSYEQYF. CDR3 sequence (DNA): TGTGCCAGCAGCTTGGGACAGTCCTACGAGCAGTACTTC.

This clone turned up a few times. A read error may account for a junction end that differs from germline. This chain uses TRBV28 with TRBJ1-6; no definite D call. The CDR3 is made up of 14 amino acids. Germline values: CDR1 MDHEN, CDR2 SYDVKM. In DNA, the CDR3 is TGTGCCAGCATTCCTTTACCCGATAACTCACCCCTCCACTTT. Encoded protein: CASIPLPDNSPLHF.

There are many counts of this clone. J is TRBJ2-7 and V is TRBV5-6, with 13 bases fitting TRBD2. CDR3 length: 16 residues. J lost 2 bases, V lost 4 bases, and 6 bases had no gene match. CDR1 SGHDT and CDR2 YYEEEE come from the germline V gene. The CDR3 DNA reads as TGTGCCAGCAGCGAAAAAGGACTAGCGGGAGCCTACGAGCAGTACTTC. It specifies CASSEKGLAGAYEQYF.

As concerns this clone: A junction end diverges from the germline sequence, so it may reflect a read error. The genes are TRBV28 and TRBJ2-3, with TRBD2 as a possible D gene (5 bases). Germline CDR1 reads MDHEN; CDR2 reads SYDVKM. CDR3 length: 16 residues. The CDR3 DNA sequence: TGTGCTAGCAGTAGGATGCAGGCCCATAGCGCAGATACGCAGTATTTT. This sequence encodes CASSRMQAHSADTQYF.

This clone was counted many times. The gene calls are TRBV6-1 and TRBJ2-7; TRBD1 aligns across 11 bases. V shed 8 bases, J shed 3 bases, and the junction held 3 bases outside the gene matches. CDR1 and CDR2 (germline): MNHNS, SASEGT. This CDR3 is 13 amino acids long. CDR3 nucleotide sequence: TGTGCCAGCCGGGACAGGGGGTTCTACGAGCAGTACTTC. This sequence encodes CASRDRGFYEQYF.